Below, 30 T cell receptor beta chains from the same sample are listed, as sequenced in a study of CD8+ T cells in alopecia areata. Extraction and reverse transcription of RNA yielded cDNA as the sequencing template. The method was immunoSEQ multiplex PCR; TCRdb's version includes in-frame clones alone and lacks a portion of them. Of over 100,000 clones listed, 49% were seen once; the top ten hold around 20%. Specimen: CD8+ T cells sorted from blood, collected at week 0. The receptor source for this set is a human donor with alopecia areata.

The chain couples TRBV27 to TRBJ1-2; TRBD1 is a possible D gene (6 bases). Germline CDR1 and CDR2: MNHEY and SMNVEV (reference sequence). With 0 bases removed from V and 8 bases from J, the gap between germline ends came to 10 bases. The CDR3 runs 13 residues. This chain's CDR3 is CASSLSPRGGYTF. CDR3 DNA sequence: TGTGCCAGCAGTTTATCCCCCAGGGGCGGCTACACCTTC.

The V and J genes are TRBV5-6 and TRBJ1-2; perhaps TRBD1 as D (5 bases). The CDR3 is 12 residues long. V was trimmed by 4 bases and J by 4 bases, leaving 8 bases between them. Germline values: CDR1 SGHDT, CDR2 YYEEEE. The CDR3 region has the DNA TGTGCCAGCAGCCAAGACAGCTATGGCTACACCTTC. Protein product: CASSQDSYGYTF.

This clone was picked up one time. J is TRBJ1-2 and V is TRBV6-1; D remains unclear. In germline, CDR1 is MNHNS, CDR2 SASEGT. Trimming removed 0 bases at V and 2 bases at J, with 7 bases between. CDR3 length equals 14 residues. CDR3 in amino acids: CASSEAYRNYGYTF. CDR3 in DNA: TGTGCCAGCAGTGAAGCCTACAGAAACTATGGCTACACCTTC.

The chain uses TRBV27 and TRBJ1-6; 9 nucleotides align to TRBD1. Unmatched junction bases numbered 8, after V lost 2 bases and J lost 9 bases. The germline V gene has CDR1 MNHEY and CDR2 SMNVEV (reference sequence). CDR3 size: 16 residues. CDR3 sequence: CASSLGTDRGVSPLHF. The CDR3 DNA reads TGTGCCAGCAGTTTAGGGACAGACAGGGGGGTTTCACCCCTCCACTTT.

Note on this clone: One end of the junction fails to match germline, which may point to a read error. The chain employs TRBV7-8 and TRBJ2-5, with TRBD2 matching over 10 bases. Germline V gives CDR1 SGHVS, CDR2 FQNEAQ. This CDR3 contains 15 residues. This chain's CDR3 is CASSSLAGAREAQYF. The CDR3 DNA sequence: TGTGCCAGCAGCTCCCTAGCGGGGGCAAGAGAGGCCCAGTACTTC.

This clone has a count of ten or more. This chain links TRBV21-1 with TRBJ1-4; the listed D gene, TRBD1, was not tested against the DNA. TRBV21-1 has pseudogene status. This CDR3 contains 14 residues. CDR3 sequence reads: CASSKQGANEKLFF. CDR3 DNA sequence: TGTGCCAGCAGCAAACAGGGGGCTAATGAAAAACTGTTTTTT.

The V and J genes are TRBV5-4 and TRBJ2-5; the D is unclear. The closer fit of TRBJ2-7 to the DNA end suggests the J call may be wrong. The CDR3 covers 12 residues. Looked up from germline, CDR1 is SGHNT and CDR2 is YYREEE (reference sequence). The CDR3 reads CASSPSPHEQYF. The CDR3 region has the DNA TGTGCCAGCAGCCCATCCCCCCACGAGCAGTACTTC.

The V call is TRBV5-6, the J call TRBJ1-5; D is perhaps TRBD1 (5 bases). Germline V gives CDR1 SGHDT, CDR2 YYEEEE. The CDR3 contains 13 residues. Trimming stripped 4 bases from V and 7 bases from J, with 12 bases between. CDR3 in DNA: TGTGCCAGCAGCGTAGGGGCTGGACAGCCCCAGCATTTT. Translated: CASSVGAGQPQHF.

The chain carries TRBV7-2 and TRBJ2-7, with D uncertain. This CDR3 contains 14 residues. Per germline, CDR1 SGHTA and CDR2 FQGNSA. The V end was cut by 1 base, the J end by 3 bases, with 10 bases between. The CDR3: CASSLGGAFYEQYF. Here the CDR3 DNA reads TGTGCCAGCAGCTTAGGCGGAGCATTCTACGAGCAGTACTTC.

This clone was seen only a few times. The rearrangement uses TRBV7-9 and TRBJ1-5, with D tentatively TRBD1 (6 bases). Germline-derived CDR1 and CDR2 are SEHNR and FQNEAQ (reference sequence). Trimming took 5 bases from V and 4 from J, leaving 12 bases between them. CDR3 length equals 14 residues. DNA for the CDR3: TGTGCCAGCAGCCGGGGGGCAGTTAATCAGCCCCAGCATTTT. Residues: CASSRGAVNQPQHF.

This clone was counted between two and nine times. The rearrangement links TRBV10-3 to TRBJ2-5; 7 nucleotides match TRBD2. The V and J ends lost 2 bases and 5 bases, in that order; junction bases with no gene match: 5. The CDR3 is 14 amino acids. Germline loops: CDR1 ENHRY, CDR2 SYGVKD. The DNA of the CDR3 is TGTGCCATCAGTGAGACCCTAGCGGACGAGACCCAGTACTTC. As protein: CAISETLADETQYF.

The rearrangement links TRBV27 to TRBJ2-3; 8 positions match TRBD2. CDR3 length: 17 amino acids. V shed 1 base, J shed 4 bases, and the junction held 10 bases outside the gene matches. Germline V gene sequence: CDR1 MNHEY, CDR2 SMNVEV (reference sequence). The CDR3 loop is CASSLYGGAGMADTQYF. The DNA of the CDR3 is TGTGCCAGCAGTTTATACGGGGGGGCCGGGATGGCAGATACGCAGTATTTT.

This clone came up a few times. This chain joins TRBV7-9 and TRBJ1-2, with a possible D match to TRBD1 (5 bases). There are 14 residues in the CDR3. Trimming pared 5 bases from V and 2 bases from J, leaving 12 bases between. Germline CDR1 and CDR2: SEHNR and FQNEAQ (reference sequence). Written as DNA, the CDR3 is TGTGCCAGCAGCCGGGGGGACGCCAACTATGGCTACACCTTC. Translating it yields CASSRGDANYGYTF.

This sequence joins TRBV30 and TRBJ1-6, with D perhaps matching TRBD1 (5 bases). Trimming removed 0 bases at V and 8 bases at J, with 8 bases between. Germline V gene sequence: CDR1 GTSNPN, CDR2 SVGIG (reference sequence). The CDR3 length is 13 residues. This chain's CDR3 is CAWSVGGDSPLHF. Written as DNA, the CDR3 is TGTGCCTGGAGTGTTGGGGGTGATTCACCCCTCCACTTT.

CDR3 loop: CASSQDLGGYSYNEQFF. For the CDR3, the DNA is TGCGCCAGCAGCCAAGATTTAGGAGGGTATTCCTACAATGAGCAGTTCTTC. The J gene is TRBJ2-1, the V gene TRBV4-3; a weak D match, TRBD2 (6 bases). The CDR3 covers 17 residues. V was clipped by 0 bases and J by 1 base, with 13 bases between them. CDR1 is LGHNA and CDR2 is YSLEER in the germline V gene.

In this sample, this clone turned up a few times. The genes are TRBV5-1 and TRBJ2-7; D possibly corresponds to TRBD2 (6 bases). CDR1 SGHRS and CDR2 YFSETQ come from the germline V gene. V lost 1 base and J 7 bases, leaving 18 bases between the germline ends. The CDR3 runs 15 residues. The CDR3 coding sequence is TGCGCCAGCAGCTTGAAACTAGCTGACCTGAGGGAGCAGTACTTC. Protein: CASSLKLADLREQYF.

This rearrangement joins TRBV9 to TRBJ2-5, with 12 bases aligning to TRBD2. Germline values: CDR1 SGDLS, CDR2 YYNGEE. V was pared by 1 base and J by 4 bases, with 8 bases of the junction left unmatched. The CDR3 is 17 residues long. This CDR3 reads CASSVNPSGGAVETQYF. Here the CDR3 DNA reads TGTGCCAGCAGCGTAAATCCTAGCGGGGGGGCCGTAGAGACCCAGTACTTC.

J is TRBJ2-5 and V is TRBV13, with D possibly being TRBD2 (5 bases). V lost 2 bases and J lost 2, with 6 bases in between. This CDR3 comprises 13 residues. Germline values: CDR1 PRHDT, CDR2 FYEKMQ (reference sequence). CDR3 amino acids: CASSLRGQETQYF. The CDR3 nucleotides are TGTGCCAGCAGCTTACGAGGGCAAGAGACCCAGTACTTC.

This chain connects TRBV4-1 to TRBJ2-2; D possibly corresponds to TRBD2 (5 bases). CDR1 is MGHRA, CDR2 YSYEKL, per germline. Trimming pared 1 base from V and 9 bases from J, leaving 9 bases between. CDR3 length: 13 amino acids. The CDR3 loop reads CASSQVGNWELFF. CDR3 DNA: TGCGCCAGCAGCCAAGTCGGGAATTGGGAGCTGTTTTTT.

The chain combines TRBV29-1 with TRBJ1-2; D is perhaps TRBD1 (5 bases). The CDR3 contains 12 residues. Germline-derived CDR1 and CDR2 are SQVTM and ANQGSEA. Trimming shortened V by 4 bases and J by 7 bases, and 13 bases separated the two germline ends. The CDR3 DNA reads TGCAGCGTTGGGGAGGGGATCGGTGGCTACACCTTC. Translating gives CSVGEGIGGYTF. The whole variable domain, filled in from reference TRBV29-1 and TRBJ1-2, reads SAVISQKPSRDICQRGTSLTIQCQVDSQVTMMFWYRQQPGQSLTLIATANQGSEATYESGFVIDKFPISRPNLTFSTLTVSNMSPEDSSIYLCSVGEGIGGYTFGSGTRLTVV.

As regards this clone: The sample has other DNA sequences that encode this CDR3 too. The genes are TRBV7-9 and TRBJ1-1, with D possibly being TRBD1 (5 bases). CDR1 is SEHNR, CDR2 FQNEAQ, per germline (reference sequence). V was pared by 6 bases and J by 4 bases, with 15 bases between. CDR3 length equals 14 residues. The CDR3 DNA reads as TGTGCCAGCAGTCCAGGGTTGTTAGGCACTGAAGCTTTCTTT. Its translation: CASSPGLLGTEAFF.

The chain links TRBV29-1 to TRBJ2-2; D not certain. V dropped 3 bases and J dropped 1 base, with 6 bases sitting between them. CDR1 SQVTM and CDR2 ANQGSEA come from the germline V gene. The CDR3 runs to 13 residues. The CDR3 protein is CSVDGGNTGELFF. DNA of the CDR3: TGCAGCGTTGACGGCGGGAACACCGGGGAGCTGTTTTTT.

This clone was found a few times. The chain uses TRBV7-6 and TRBJ2-3; 7 bases match TRBD1. The CDR3 is 17 residues long. Trimming took 3 bases from V and 1 from J; bases not matched to a gene: 10. In germline, CDR1 is SGHVS, CDR2 FNYEAQ. The CDR3 nucleotides read TGTGCCAGCAGCTTTATTACAGGGGAGATAGGCACAGATACGCAGTATTTT. Its protein is CASSFITGEIGTDTQYF.

This chain uses TRBV29-1 with TRBJ2-1; D gene ambiguous. The CDR3 runs 12 residues. Trimming took off 4 bases at V and 8 bases at J, with 12 bases between the two ends. Germline CDR1 and CDR2: SQVTM and ANQGSEA. The CDR3 region is CSVVLPGYEQFF. Written as DNA, the CDR3 is TGCAGCGTTGTATTGCCGGGTTATGAGCAGTTCTTC.

This clone came up a few times. This chain uses TRBV4-3 with TRBJ2-2; weak D call: TRBD1 (5 bases). Trimming removed 4 bases at V and 6 bases at J, with 18 bases between. This CDR3 contains 16 residues. CDR1 and CDR2 (germline): LGHNA, YSLEER. The CDR3 DNA reads TGCGCCAGCAGCCCCTCCGACAGCCCTCGGGCCGGGGAGCTGTTTTTT. Translation: CASSPSDSPRAGELFF.

CDR3 residues: CASSHQGGSPDGYTF. CDR3 nucleotide sequence: TGCGCCAGCAGCCACCAGGGTGGATCGCCCGATGGCTACACCTTC. This chain connects TRBV4-3 to TRBJ1-2; a possible D gene is TRBD1 (5 bases). Germline assignment: CDR1 LGHNA and CDR2 YSLEER. The CDR3 covers 15 residues. V was cut by 3 bases and J by 6 bases, with 17 bases left in between.

This clone was seen a handful of times. V usage is TRBV2 and J usage is TRBJ2-2; TRBD1 aligns across 7 bases. Germline V lookup: CDR1 SNHLY, CDR2 FYNNEI. The CDR3 is 17 residues long. V trimming: 0 bases; J trimming: 12 bases; junction bases outside the gene matches: 16. Here the CDR3 DNA reads TGTGCCAGCAGTGAAGCGAAGACAGGGCCCGCTAAGGGGAAGCTGTTTTTT. Its protein is CASSEAKTGPAKGKLFF.

The chain recombines TRBV13 with TRBJ1-5; TRBD1 aligns across 10 bases. V was clipped by 5 bases and J by 3 bases; unmatched bases: 7. The CDR3 length is 16 residues. CDR1 is PRHDT and CDR2 is FYEKMQ in the germline V gene (reference sequence). The CDR3 sequence is CASSASGQGNNQPQHF. Here the CDR3 DNA reads TGTGCCAGCAGCGCCTCGGGACAGGGGAACAATCAGCCCCAGCATTTT.

This clone was counted a few times. The gene calls are TRBV5-1 and TRBJ2-7, with D perhaps given as TRBD1 or TRBD2 (5 bases each). There are 13 residues in the CDR3. V was shortened by 0 bases and J by 6 bases, with 10 bases between the two germline ends. The germline CDR1 and CDR2 sequences are SGHRS and YFSETQ. CDR3 region: CASSLARGREQYF. CDR3 nucleotides: TGCGCCAGCAGCTTGGCTAGGGGACGCGAGCAGTACTTC.

The gene calls are TRBV30 and TRBJ2-1; a possible D gene is TRBD2 (6 bases). V was shortened by 3 bases and J by 0 bases, with 9 bases between the two germline ends. CDR1 and CDR2 (germline): GTSNPN, SVGIG (reference sequence). The CDR3 runs to 14 residues. The CDR3, as DNA: TGTGCCTGGAGCGCGGGGAGCTCCTACAATGAGCAGTTCTTC. It translates to CAWSAGSSYNEQFF. Complete variable domain (other parts from reference TRBV30 and TRBJ2-1): SQTIHQWPATLVQPVGSPLSLECTVEGTSNPNLYWYRQAAGRGLQLLFYSVGIGQISSEVPQNLSASRPQDRQFILSSKKLLLSDSGFYLCAWSAGSSYNEQFFGPGTRLTVL.